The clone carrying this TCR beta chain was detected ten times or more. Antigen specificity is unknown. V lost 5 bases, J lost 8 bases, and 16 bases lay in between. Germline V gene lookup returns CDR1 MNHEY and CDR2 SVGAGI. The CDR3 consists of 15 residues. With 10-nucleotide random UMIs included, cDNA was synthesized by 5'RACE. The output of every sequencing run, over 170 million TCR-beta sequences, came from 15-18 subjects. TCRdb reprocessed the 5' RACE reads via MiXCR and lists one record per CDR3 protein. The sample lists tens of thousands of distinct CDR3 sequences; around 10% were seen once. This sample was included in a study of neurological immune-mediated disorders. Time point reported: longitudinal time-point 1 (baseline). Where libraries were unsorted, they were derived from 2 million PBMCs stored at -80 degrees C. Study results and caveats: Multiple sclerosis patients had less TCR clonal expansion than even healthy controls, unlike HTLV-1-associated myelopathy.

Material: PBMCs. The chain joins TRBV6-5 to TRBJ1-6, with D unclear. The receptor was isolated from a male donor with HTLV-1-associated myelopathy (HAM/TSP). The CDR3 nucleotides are TGTGCCAGCAGTATCTGGGCCTTTTCCCATTCACCCCTCCACTTT. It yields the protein CASSIWAFSHSPLHF.